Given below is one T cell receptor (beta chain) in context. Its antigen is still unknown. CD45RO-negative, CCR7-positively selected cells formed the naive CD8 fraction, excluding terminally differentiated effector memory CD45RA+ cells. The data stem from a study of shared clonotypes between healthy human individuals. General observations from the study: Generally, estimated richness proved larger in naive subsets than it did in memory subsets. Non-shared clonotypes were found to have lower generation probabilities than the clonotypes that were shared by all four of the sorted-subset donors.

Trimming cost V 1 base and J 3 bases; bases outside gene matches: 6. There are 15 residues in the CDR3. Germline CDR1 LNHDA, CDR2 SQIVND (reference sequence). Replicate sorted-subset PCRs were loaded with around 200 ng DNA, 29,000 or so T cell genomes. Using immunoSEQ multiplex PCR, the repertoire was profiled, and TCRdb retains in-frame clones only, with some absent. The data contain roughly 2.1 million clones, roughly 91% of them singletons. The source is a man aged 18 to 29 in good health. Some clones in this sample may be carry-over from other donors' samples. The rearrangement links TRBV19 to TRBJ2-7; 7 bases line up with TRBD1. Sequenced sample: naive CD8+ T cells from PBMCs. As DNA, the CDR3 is TGTGCCAGTAGTATAGGAGGGGGCCCCCTCTACGAGCAGTACTTC. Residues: CASSIGGGPLYEQYF.